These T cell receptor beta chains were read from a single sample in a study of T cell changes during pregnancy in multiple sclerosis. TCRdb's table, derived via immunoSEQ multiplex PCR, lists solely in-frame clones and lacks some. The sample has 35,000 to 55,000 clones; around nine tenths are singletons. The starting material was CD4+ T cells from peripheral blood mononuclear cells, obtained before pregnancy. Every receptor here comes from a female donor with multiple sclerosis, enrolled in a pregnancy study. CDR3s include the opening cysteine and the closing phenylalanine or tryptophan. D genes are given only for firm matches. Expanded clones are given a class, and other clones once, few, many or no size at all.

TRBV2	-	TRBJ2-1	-	CASSAKRRPSYNEQFF	TGTGCCAGCAGCGCTAAGCGGCGCCCTTCCTACAATGAGCAGTTCTTC
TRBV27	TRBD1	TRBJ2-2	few	CASSRSGTANTGELFF	TGTGCCAGCAGTCGATCCGGGACAGCTAACACCGGGGAGCTGTTTTTT
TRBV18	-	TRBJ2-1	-	CASSTLADFSYNEQFF	TGTGCCAGCTCAACTCTCGCGGACTTTTCCTACAATGAGCAGTTCTTC
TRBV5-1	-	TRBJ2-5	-	CASSPDGGGEETQYF	TGCGCCAGCAGCCCCGACGGAGGGGGGGAAGAGACCCAGTACTTC
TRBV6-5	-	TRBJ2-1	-	CASSYSPGGAQFF	TGTGCCAGCAGTTACTCTCCCGGGGGAGCGCAGTTCTTC
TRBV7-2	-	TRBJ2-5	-	CASTANVGTQYF	TGTGCCAGCACCGCAAATGTCGGGACCCAGTACTTC
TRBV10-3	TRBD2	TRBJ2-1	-	CAISGGGRAGRGTSYNEQFF	TGTGCCATCAGTGGTGGGGGGCGGGCCGGGAGGGGAACCTCCTACAATGAGCAGTTCTTC
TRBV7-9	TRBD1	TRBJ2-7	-	CASSVGSRGRSYEQYF	TGTGCCAGCAGCGTAGGGTCCAGGGGGCGCAGCTACGAGCAGTACTTC
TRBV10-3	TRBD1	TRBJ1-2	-	CAITQDRTNYGYTF	TGTGCCATCACCCAGGACAGGACTAACTATGGCTACACCTTC
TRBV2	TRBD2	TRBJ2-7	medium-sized	CASWTSGNYEQYF	TGTGCCTCTTGGACTAGCGGGAACTACGAGCAGTACTTC
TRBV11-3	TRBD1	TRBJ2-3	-	CASSPGQAGATDTQYF	TGTGCCAGCAGCCCTGGACAGGCAGGGGCCACAGATACGCAGTATTTT
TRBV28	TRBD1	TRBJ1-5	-	CASSLRQGQGSNQPQHF	TGTGCCAGCAGTTTACGCCAGGGACAGGGCAGCAATCAGCCCCAGCATTTT
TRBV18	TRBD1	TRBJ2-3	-	CASSPIVRGLGDTQYF	TGTGCCAGCTCACCAATCGTCAGGGGGCTTGGAGATACGCAGTATTTT
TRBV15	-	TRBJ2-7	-	CATSRGERSPSYEQYF	TGTGCCACCAGCAGAGGCGAGCGTAGTCCCTCCTACGAGCAGTACTTC
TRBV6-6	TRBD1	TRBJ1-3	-	CASSSTQGTDTIYF	TGTGCCAGCAGTTCAACACAGGGGACCGACACCATATATTTT
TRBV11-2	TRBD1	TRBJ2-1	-	CASSPQGAWEQFF	TGTGCCAGCAGTCCGCAGGGGGCGTGGGAGCAGTTCTTC
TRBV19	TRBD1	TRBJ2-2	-	CASSLPRTGSTGELFF	TGTGCCAGTAGTTTGCCCCGGACAGGGAGCACCGGGGAGCTGTTTTTT
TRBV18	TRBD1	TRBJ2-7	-	CASSRQGASGDF	TGTGCCAGCTCACGACAGGGGGCGAGCGGGGACTTC
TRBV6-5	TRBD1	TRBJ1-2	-	CASSSARQGTNYGYTF	TGTGCCAGCAGTTCCGCCCGACAGGGGACTAACTATGGCTACACCTTC
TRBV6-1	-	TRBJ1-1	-	CASSEAMGGTEAFF	TGTGCCAGCAGTGAAGCGATGGGGGGCACTGAAGCTTTCTTT
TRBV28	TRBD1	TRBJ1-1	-	CASSLSGGPNTEAFF	TGTGCCAGCAGTTTATCAGGGGGCCCGAACACTGAAGCTTTCTTT
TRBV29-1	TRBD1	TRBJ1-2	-	CSVRQGNSGYTF	TGCAGCGTTCGACAGGGGAACAGTGGCTACACCTTC
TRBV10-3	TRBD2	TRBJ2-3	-	CAISESTSGLTDTQYF	TGTGCCATCAGTGAGTCCACTAGCGGCCTAACAGATACGCAGTATTTT
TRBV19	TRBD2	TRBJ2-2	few	CATRGVAGAPGELFF	TGTGCCACCCGGGGGGTAGCGGGAGCCCCCGGGGAGCTGTTTTTT
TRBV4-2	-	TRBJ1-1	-	CASSRGTAGTEAFF	TGTGCCAGCAGCCGCGGGACCGCCGGCACTGAAGCTTTCTTT
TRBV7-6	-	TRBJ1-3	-	CASSRDTISGNTIYF	TGTGCCAGCAGCCGGGACACCATCTCTGGAAACACCATATATTTT
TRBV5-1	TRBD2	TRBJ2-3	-	CASSLGTSGRADTQYF	TGCGCCAGCAGCTTGGGGACTAGCGGGAGGGCAGATACGCAGTATTTT
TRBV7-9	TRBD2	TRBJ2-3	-	CASSLGSGRDTQYF	TGTGCCAGCAGCTTAGGTAGCGGGAGAGATACGCAGTATTTT
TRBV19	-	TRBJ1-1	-	CASSTETEAFF	TGTGCCAGTAGTACGGAGACTGAAGCTTTCTTT
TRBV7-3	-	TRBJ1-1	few	CASSFFGQQDKAFF	TGTGCCAGCAGCTTCTTCGGACAGCAGGACAAAGCTTTCTTT
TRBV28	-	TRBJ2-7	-	CASSGGGGRHEQYF	TGTGCCAGCAGTGGGGGGGGCGGGCGACACGAGCAGTACTTC
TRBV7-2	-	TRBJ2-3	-	CASSLRSRVDTQYF	TGTGCCAGCAGCTTAAGGTCCAGGGTAGATACGCAGTATTTT
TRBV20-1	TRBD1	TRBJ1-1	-	CSARDRLRAFF	TGCAGTGCTAGGGACAGGCTGAGGGCTTTCTTT